The rows below give T cell receptor beta chains drawn from one sample of a study of blood T cell repertoires in COVID-19. The data were produced by immunoSEQ multiplex PCR, yet TCRdb's version contains in-frame clones alone and is incomplete. The repertoire holds roughly 180,000 clones, with roughly 87% as singletons. The sequencing input was PBMCs or T cells enriched from blood (not recorded which). The receptors shown here come from a woman aged 30 to 39 who had recovered from COVID-19. The CDR3 runs from the conserved cysteine through the conserved F or W. The order of the fields is V gene, J gene, clone size, D gene, CDR3 DNA, CDR3 protein. D genes are given only for firm matches. For some rows the clone size is stated as once, few or many, or as a class when expanded; others skip it.

V gene: TRBV27
J gene: TRBJ2-7
clone size: NA
D gene: TRBD2
CDR3 DNA: TGTGCCAGCAGCTCTACTAGCGCACCTAACTACGAGCAGTACTTC
CDR3 protein: CASSSTSAPNYEQYF

V gene: TRBV27
J gene: TRBJ2-5
clone size: NA
D gene: TRBD2
CDR3 DNA: TGTGCCAGCAGTTCCCTTGGCGGGAGAGGGAAGACCCAGTACTTC
CDR3 protein: CASSSLGGRGKTQYF

V gene: TRBV5-4
J gene: TRBJ1-2
clone size: NA
D gene: NA
CDR3 DNA: TGTGCCAGCAGCCAGGACAGTCCTACTTATCGCGGCTACACCTTC
CDR3 protein: CASSQDSPTYRGYTF

V gene: TRBV7-3
J gene: TRBJ2-2
clone size: NA
D gene: TRBD1
CDR3 DNA: TGTGCCAGCAGCTTAGGGGGACAGGCGAACACCGGGGAGCTGTTTTTT
CDR3 protein: CASSLGGQANTGELFF

V gene: TRBV11-3
J gene: TRBJ2-7
clone size: NA
D gene: TRBD1
CDR3 DNA: TGTGCCAGCAGCATCCGACAGGGGACCTCCTACGAGCAGTACTTC
CDR3 protein: CASSIRQGTSYEQYF

V gene: TRBV5-8
J gene: TRBJ1-1
clone size: few
D gene: TRBD1
CDR3 DNA: TGTGCCAGCAGCTTGGGTGGCCTTACAGGGGGAGCTTTCTTT
CDR3 protein: CASSLGGLTGGAFF

V gene: TRBV30
J gene: TRBJ2-7
clone size: NA
D gene: TRBD2
CDR3 DNA: TGTGCCTGGGATGGGACTAGCGGGACGATTGGCTACGAGCAGTACTTC
CDR3 protein: CAWDGTSGTIGYEQYF

V gene: TRBV5-1
J gene: TRBJ2-2
clone size: NA
D gene: NA
CDR3 DNA: TGCGCCAGTCAGGGGACCACGAACACCGGGGAGCTGTTTTTT
CDR3 protein: CASQGTTNTGELFF

V gene: TRBV13
J gene: TRBJ1-4
clone size: NA
D gene: NA
CDR3 DNA: TGTGCCAGCAGCTTAGGCCCGGTAGCAACTAATGAAAAACTGTTTTTT
CDR3 protein: CASSLGPVATNEKLFF

V gene: TRBV5-1
J gene: TRBJ1-2
clone size: NA
D gene: TRBD1
CDR3 DNA: TGCGCCAGCAGCGGTACCGGGACAGGGGAGGACTATGGCTACACCTTC
CDR3 protein: CASSGTGTGEDYGYTF

V gene: TRBV11-3
J gene: TRBJ1-3
clone size: NA
D gene: NA
CDR3 DNA: TGTGCCAGCAGCCCCTCGGGGGGCAGTGGAAACACCATATATTTT
CDR3 protein: CASSPSGGSGNTIYF

V gene: TRBV7-9
J gene: TRBJ1-1
clone size: NA
D gene: NA
CDR3 DNA: TGTGCCAGCAGCCTAGAACAGAACTCTGAAGCTTTCTTT
CDR3 protein: CASSLEQNSEAFF

V gene: TRBV5-6
J gene: TRBJ2-4
clone size: NA
D gene: NA
CDR3 DNA: TGTGCCAGCAGCTTTGGGGGCAGCGTGAACATTCAGTACTTC
CDR3 protein: CASSFGGSVNIQYF

V gene: TRBV15
J gene: TRBJ1-2
clone size: once
D gene: NA
CDR3 DNA: TGTGCCACCAGCGGCCTCGCCGACAGTTATGGCTACACCTTC
CDR3 protein: CATSGLADSYGYTF

V gene: TRBV6-6
J gene: TRBJ1-1
clone size: NA
D gene: NA
CDR3 DNA: TGTGCCAGCAGTTACCCCCCCGGGGGCGGGGGCACTGAAGCTTTCTTT
CDR3 protein: CASSYPPGGGGTEAFF

V gene: TRBV9
J gene: TRBJ1-3
clone size: NA
D gene: NA
CDR3 DNA: TGTGCCAGCAGCGTAGGCAGGGGAAACACCATATATTTT
CDR3 protein: CASSVGRGNTIYF

V gene: TRBV5-1
J gene: TRBJ1-4
clone size: NA
D gene: NA
CDR3 DNA: TGCGCCAGCAGCTTGGCTGAGTCTGCAACTAATGAAAAACTGTTTTTT
CDR3 protein: CASSLAESATNEKLFF

V gene: TRBV5-1
J gene: TRBJ1-5
clone size: once
D gene: NA
CDR3 DNA: TGCGCCAGCAGCAGAGGCAGGGATCAGCCCCAGCATTTT
CDR3 protein: CASSRGRDQPQHF

V gene: TRBV5-4
J gene: TRBJ2-3
clone size: NA
D gene: TRBD2
CDR3 DNA: TGTGCCAGCAGCTTGACGGGGGGGCCTCAAAATACGCAGTATTTT
CDR3 protein: CASSLTGGPQNTQYF

V gene: TRBV10-2
J gene: TRBJ1-1
clone size: NA
D gene: NA
CDR3 DNA: TGCGCCAGCAGTGCTCGTACGACAGCTTACACTGAAGCTTTCTTT
CDR3 protein: CASSARTTAYTEAFF

V gene: TRBV6-5
J gene: TRBJ2-7
clone size: NA
D gene: NA
CDR3 DNA: TGTGCCAGCAGTTACTCGGGCCTTTGGAAGACCTACGAGCAGTACTTC
CDR3 protein: CASSYSGLWKTYEQYF

V gene: TRBV15
J gene: TRBJ1-2
clone size: NA
D gene: TRBD1
CDR3 DNA: TGTGCCACCAGCAGAGGTCGGGCAGGGGGTGGCTATGGCTACACCTTC
CDR3 protein: CATSRGRAGGGYGYTF

V gene: TRBV9
J gene: TRBJ2-2
clone size: NA
D gene: NA
CDR3 DNA: TGTGCCAGCAGCGTAGCAGGGCGGAACACCGGGGAGCTGTTTTTT
CDR3 protein: CASSVAGRNTGELFF

V gene: TRBV7-2
J gene: TRBJ1-2
clone size: few
D gene: NA
CDR3 DNA: TGTGCCAGCAGCTTCGGGAGAGGCTATGGCTACACCTTC
CDR3 protein: CASSFGRGYGYTF

V gene: TRBV27
J gene: TRBJ2-7
clone size: NA
D gene: NA
CDR3 DNA: TGTGCCAGCAGTTTAAGTAGAGGAGATTCTTACGAGCAGTACTTC
CDR3 protein: CASSLSRGDSYEQYF

V gene: TRBV18
J gene: TRBJ2-7
clone size: NA
D gene: TRBD1
CDR3 DNA: TGTGCCAGCTCCTGGACAGGGAACTTCTACGAGCAGTACTTC
CDR3 protein: CASSWTGNFYEQYF

V gene: TRBV7-2
J gene: TRBJ1-1
clone size: NA
D gene: TRBD1
CDR3 DNA: TGTGCCAGCAGCCAAGCCAGGGGGCGGATGAACACTGAAGCTTTCTTT
CDR3 protein: CASSQARGRMNTEAFF

V gene: TRBV2
J gene: TRBJ2-3
clone size: NA
D gene: NA
CDR3 DNA: TGTGCCAGCAGTGAAGCTTCGACACTGACAGATACGCAGTATTTT
CDR3 protein: CASSEASTLTDTQYF

V gene: TRBV7-9
J gene: TRBJ1-4
clone size: NA
D gene: NA
CDR3 DNA: TGTGCCAGCAGCTTAGGCGGGTACCGGGCCCTTGAAAAACTGTTTTTT
CDR3 protein: CASSLGGYRALEKLFF

V gene: TRBV18
J gene: TRBJ1-3
clone size: NA
D gene: NA
CDR3 DNA: TGTGCCAGCTCACCGGACCGGGGGGGAAACACCATATATTTT
CDR3 protein: CASSPDRGGNTIYF

V gene: TRBV27
J gene: TRBJ2-1
clone size: NA
D gene: TRBD1
CDR3 DNA: TGTGCCAGCGGGCCGCGGGACAGGGCCTACAATGAGCAGTTCTTC
CDR3 protein: CASGPRDRAYNEQFF

V gene: TRBV19
J gene: TRBJ1-3
clone size: NA
D gene: NA
CDR3 DNA: TGTGCCAGTAGTATCTCGGCCGGGGAGATTGGAAACACCATATATTTT
CDR3 protein: CASSISAGEIGNTIYF

V gene: TRBV9
J gene: TRBJ2-1
clone size: NA
D gene: TRBD1
CDR3 DNA: TGTGCCAGCAGCCTCGGACAGGGCAACAATGAGCAGTTCTTC
CDR3 protein: CASSLGQGNNEQFF

V gene: TRBV6-5
J gene: TRBJ1-2
clone size: NA
D gene: NA
CDR3 DNA: TGTGCCAGCAGTAGTCGAGATAACTATGGCTACACCTTC
CDR3 protein: CASSSRDNYGYTF

V gene: TRBV5-4
J gene: TRBJ2-2
clone size: NA
D gene: TRBD2
CDR3 DNA: TGTGCCAGCAGCTTCATAGCGGGGAGCACCGGGGAGCTGTTTTTT
CDR3 protein: CASSFIAGSTGELFF

V gene: TRBV19
J gene: TRBJ1-5
clone size: NA
D gene: NA
CDR3 DNA: TGTGCCAGTAGTAATCCCGTGAGTTTCAATCAGCCCCAGCATTTT
CDR3 protein: CASSNPVSFNQPQHF

V gene: TRBV30
J gene: TRBJ1-5
clone size: NA
D gene: TRBD1
CDR3 DNA: TGTGCCTGGAGTTACCAAGACAGGGCTGGTCAGCCCCAGCATTTT
CDR3 protein: CAWSYQDRAGQPQHF

V gene: TRBV6-5
J gene: TRBJ1-2
clone size: NA
D gene: TRBD1
CDR3 DNA: TGTGCCAGCAACCCCGGGACAGGGGATGGTGGCTACACCTTC
CDR3 protein: CASNPGTGDGGYTF